These T cell receptor beta chains were read from a single sample in a study of blood T cell repertoires in COVID-19. Assay used: immunoSEQ multiplex PCR; TCRdb lists only in-frame clones, some missing. The profile covers approximately 330,000 clones, with roughly 89% appearing a single time and roughly 10% taken by the ten largest. Sequences were obtained from PBMCs or T cells enriched from blood (not recorded which). All receptors come from a woman aged 30 to 39 who had recovered from COVID-19. CDR3s include the opening cysteine and the closing phenylalanine or tryptophan. Each record gives: V gene, J gene, D gene, clone size, CDR3 DNA, CDR3 protein. D genes are given only for firm matches. The size entry is marked missing in some rows and otherwise reads once, few, many or a size class.

TRBV18	TRBJ1-6	NA	once	TGTGCCAGCTCGAGAAACAGGGAAAATTCACCCCTCCACTTT	CASSRNRENSPLHF
TRBV18	TRBJ2-2	TRBD2	NA	TGTGCCAGCTCACTATTCCCCCCAGCGGGATACACCGGGGAGCTGTTTTTT	CASSLFPPAGYTGELFF
TRBV18	TRBJ1-4	TRBD1	NA	TGTGCCAGCTCACTAGGACAGGGCGGATCTGCAACTAATGAAAAACTGTTTTTT	CASSLGQGGSATNEKLFF
TRBV10-1	TRBJ2-3	TRBD2	once	TGCGCCAGCAGCCCCAGGAAAGGTAGCGGGAACGCAGATACGCAGTATTTT	CASSPRKGSGNADTQYF
TRBV10-2	TRBJ1-3	TRBD1	NA	TGCGCCAGCAGTTTCCAGGGGACAGGGGCTGGAAACACCATATATTTT	CASSFQGTGAGNTIYF
TRBV10-2	TRBJ2-5	TRBD2	NA	TGCGCCAGCCCACCCTATAGCGGGAGAGCCCAGTACTTC	CASPPYSGRAQYF
TRBV19	TRBJ1-4	NA	NA	TGTGCCAGTAGTATAGATCTGCGGTCAGAAAAACTGTTTTTT	CASSIDLRSEKLFF
TRBV10-3	TRBJ2-2	TRBD1	once	TGTGCCATCAGGGGGGTCGGGACAGGGGACACCGGGGAGCTGTTTTTT	CAIRGVGTGDTGELFF
TRBV19	TRBJ1-2	TRBD1	NA	TGTGCCAGTAGTACTCCGCCGAGGGGGCAGGACTATGGCTACACCTTC	CASSTPPRGQDYGYTF
TRBV30	TRBJ1-1	TRBD1	NA	TGTGCCTGGGAAGGACAGGTGGACACTGAAGCTTTCTTT	CAWEGQVDTEAFF
TRBV5-4	TRBJ2-7	NA	once	TGTGCCAGCAGCCCCGGTGGGGGCCACGAGCAGTACTTC	CASSPGGGHEQYF
TRBV18	TRBJ2-7	NA	NA	TGTGCCAGCTCACCAATGGCGGTACAGGGAGCCTACGAGCAGTACTTC	CASSPMAVQGAYEQYF
TRBV10-3	TRBJ1-4	TRBD1	NA	TGTGCCATCGGGCCGGACAGGGATGATGAAAAACTGTTTTTT	CAIGPDRDDEKLFF
TRBV18	TRBJ1-5	TRBD1	few	TGTGCCAGCTCAGAACAGGGGGCGAATCAGCCCCAGCATTTT	CASSEQGANQPQHF
TRBV6-6	TRBJ1-3	NA	NA	TGTGCCAGCAGCAATACTCAGGGTTCTGGAAACACCATATATTTT	CASSNTQGSGNTIYF
TRBV19	TRBJ2-2	NA	NA	TGTGCCAGTAGTATTCAACGGGCCGGGGAGCTGTTTTTT	CASSIQRAGELFF
TRBV28	TRBJ1-5	NA	NA	TGTGCCAGCACCTACGTGTGGGGCAGCAATCAGCCCCAGCATTTT	CASTYVWGSNQPQHF
TRBV5-1	TRBJ2-5	TRBD2	NA	TGCGCCAGCAGCTTGGCACTAGCGGGAGGGGTTCAAGAGACCCAGTACTTC	CASSLALAGGVQETQYF
TRBV9	TRBJ2-1	NA	NA	TGTGCCAGCAGCGTAGACCCACTCCTCTCCTACAATGAGCAGTTCTTC	CASSVDPLLSYNEQFF
TRBV29-1	TRBJ2-1	TRBD2	NA	TGCAGCGTTGAATTTGATAGCACGGTAGCGGGACCCAATGAGCAGTTCTTC	CSVEFDSTVAGPNEQFF
TRBV28	TRBJ2-7	NA	NA	TGTGCCAGCAGTTTAACCTCCACCGTGGGGCCTCGCAGCGAGCAGTACTTC	CASSLTSTVGPRSEQYF
TRBV5-1	TRBJ1-1	NA	once	TGCGCCAGCAGCCCTGGACAGACCGCAGTGATGAACACTGAAGCTTTCTTT	CASSPGQTAVMNTEAFF
TRBV4-3	TRBJ1-1	TRBD1	NA	TGCGCCAGCAGCCGAGACAGGGCGAACACTGAAGCTTTCTTT	CASSRDRANTEAFF
TRBV2	TRBJ1-1	TRBD1	NA	TGTGCCAGCAGTGACGGACAGGGCTACACTGAAGCTTTCTTT	CASSDGQGYTEAFF
TRBV18	TRBJ2-2	NA	NA	TGTGCCAGCTCACCACTTCAGGCTTCGAACACCGGGGAGCTGTTTTTT	CASSPLQASNTGELFF
TRBV5-1	TRBJ1-1	TRBD1	NA	TGCGCCAGCAGCACCGGGACAGGGGGCGGAGGAACTGAAGCTTTCTTT	CASSTGTGGGGTEAFF
TRBV10-3	TRBJ2-2	TRBD2	NA	TGTGCCATCAGTGTTTCTCTAGCGGGCACCGGGGAGCTGTTTTTT	CAISVSLAGTGELFF
TRBV20-1	TRBJ2-7	NA	once	TGCAGTGCTAGAGTATTATCCGAGCAGTACTTC	CSARVLSEQYF
TRBV4-3	TRBJ1-6	NA	NA	TGCGCCAGCAGCCAAGACCACCAGGGCCACCGGGATTCACCCCTCCACTTT	CASSQDHQGHRDSPLHF
TRBV13	TRBJ2-7	NA	NA	TGTGCCAGCAGCCCTAGTTCGGGCGAGCAGTACTTC	CASSPSSGEQYF
TRBV12-3/TRBV12-4	TRBJ1-2	NA	once	TGTGCCAGCAGCCAACAGGGAAAGTATGGCTACACCTTC	CASSQQGKYGYTF
TRBV29-1	TRBJ2-7	TRBD1	NA	TGCAGCGTTCGCCGGGACAGGGGGTTTTGCGAGCAGTACTTC	CSVRRDRGFCEQYF
TRBV15	TRBJ1-2	NA	NA	TGTGCCACCAGCCAAGGAGGGGCCCACTATGGCTACACCTTC	CATSQGGAHYGYTF
TRBV24-1	TRBJ2-1	NA	NA	TGTGCCACCAGTATCGCAGGGGAATTCAATGAGCAGTTCTTC	CATSIAGEFNEQFF
TRBV11-2	TRBJ2-7	NA	NA	TGTGCCAGCAGCTCTTCGGGACACCTGACTTGGGGCTACGAGCAGTACTTC	CASSSSGHLTWGYEQYF
TRBV7-2	TRBJ2-3	NA	NA	TGTGCCAGCAGCTTAGTTATCCGCGGACTTAGCACAGATACGCAGTATTTT	CASSLVIRGLSTDTQYF
TRBV18	TRBJ2-1	NA	NA	TGTGCCAGCTCCCCAGTTTTAACCTACAATGAGCAGTTCTTC	CASSPVLTYNEQFF
TRBV10-2	TRBJ2-7	TRBD2	NA	TGCGCCAGCAGTGGGGGGACTAGCGGGAACGAGCAGTACTTC	CASSGGTSGNEQYF
TRBV28	TRBJ1-1	NA	NA	TGTGCCAGCTGGGGGGAAAGACAGAATGAAGCTTTCTTT	CASWGERQNEAFF